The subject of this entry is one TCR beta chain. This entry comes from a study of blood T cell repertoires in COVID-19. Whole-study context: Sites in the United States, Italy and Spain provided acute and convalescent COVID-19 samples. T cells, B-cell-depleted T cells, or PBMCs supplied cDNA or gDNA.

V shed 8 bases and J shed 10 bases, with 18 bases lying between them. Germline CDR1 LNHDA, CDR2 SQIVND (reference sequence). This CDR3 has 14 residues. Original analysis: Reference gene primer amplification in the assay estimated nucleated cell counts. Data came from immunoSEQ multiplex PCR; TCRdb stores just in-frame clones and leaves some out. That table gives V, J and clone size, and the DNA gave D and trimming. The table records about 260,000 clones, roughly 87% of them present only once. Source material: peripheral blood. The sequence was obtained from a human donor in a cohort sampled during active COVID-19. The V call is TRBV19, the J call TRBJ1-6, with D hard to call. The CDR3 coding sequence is TGTGCCAGTTCCCACCAAGGAGTTTACTCACCCCTCCACTTT. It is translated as CASSHQGVYSPLHF.